A single sample is the source of the 21 T cell receptor beta chains below, sequenced in a study of shared clonotypes between healthy human individuals. Assay: immunoSEQ multiplex PCR; the TCRdb copy retains only in-frame clones and omits some. The sample records over a million clones, approximately 80% being singletons. Input material: memory CD4+ T cells from PBMCs. Stated subset: CD45RA-negative fraction. The receptor set was obtained from a man aged 18 to 35 in good health. Some clones in this sample may be carry-over from other donors' samples.

The V and J genes are TRBV7-2 and TRBJ2-6; maybe TRBD1 (6 bases). The CDR3 runs to 16 residues. The germline V gene encodes CDR1 SGHTA and CDR2 FQGNSA. V dropped 4 bases and J dropped 0 bases, with 10 bases sitting between them. CDR3 coding DNA: TGTGCCAGCAGCTACGACAGGTCCTCTGGGGCCAACGTCCTGACTTTC. Its protein product is CASSYDRSSGANVLTF.

The J gene is TRBJ2-2, the V gene TRBV28; D gene ambiguous. The V and J ends lost 2 bases and 0 bases respectively, with 10 bases between them. CDR1 and CDR2 from the germline V gene are MDHEN and SYDVKM. This CDR3 is 16 amino acids long. The CDR3 DNA sequence: TGTGCCAGCAGTTTAGTGTCAGCACCGAACACCGGGGAGCTGTTTTTT. It specifies CASSLVSAPNTGELFF.

A single count supports this clone. This chain links TRBV5-1 with TRBJ2-7; tentatively, D is TRBD1 or TRBD2 (5 bases each). The CDR3 has 15 residues. V shed 4 bases and J shed 2 bases, with 16 bases lying between them. Germline V gene data show CDR1 as SGHRS and CDR2 as YFSETQ. The CDR3 bases are TGCGCCAGCAGCCTTGGAAGGGACGGGGCCTACGAGCAGTACTTC. Translated, it gives CASSLGRDGAYEQYF.

The chain has TRBV11-3 and TRBJ1-1; 9 bases fit TRBD1. The CDR3 spans 14 residues. From germline, CDR1 is SGHNT and CDR2 YENEEA. V gave up 0 bases and J gave up 5 bases; unmatched junction bases: 1. Here the CDR3 DNA reads TGTGCCAGCAGCTTAGATGGGACAGGGACTGAAGCTTTCTTT. Encoded protein: CASSLDGTGTEAFF.

The chain combines TRBV4-2 with TRBJ1-5, with 8 bases identical to TRBD1. CDR3 length: 13 residues. Germline CDR1 LGHNA, CDR2 YNFKEQ. V lost 6 bases to trimming and J lost 7 bases; unmatched junction nucleotides: 5. This CDR3 is CASSLQGGQPQHF. The DNA of the CDR3 is TGTGCCAGCAGTCTACAGGGGGGACAGCCCCAGCATTTT.

The V gene is TRBV6-5, the J gene TRBJ2-1; D is ambiguous. Trimming left V 6 bases short and J 4 bases short, with 16 bases between. This CDR3 has 15 amino acids. Germline V gives CDR1 MNHEY, CDR2 SVGAGI. CDR3 in DNA: TGTGCCAGCAGCCGGGCCGGGCGGTCATACAATGAGCAGTTCTTC. Translating it yields CASSRAGRSYNEQFF.

The chain couples TRBV4-2 to TRBJ2-1; D call uncertain. Trimming took 4 bases from V and 9 from J, leaving 13 bases between them. CDR3 length equals 13 residues. Germline V gene lookup returns CDR1 LGHNA and CDR2 YNFKEQ. The CDR3 sequence is CASSLVGLGEQFF. The CDR3 DNA sequence: TGTGCCAGCAGCCTAGTCGGCCTCGGTGAGCAGTTCTTC.

At least ten counts were recorded for this clone. Other DNA sequences from this sample encode an identical CDR3 as well. The chain combines TRBV29-1 with TRBJ1-1; D may be TRBD1 (5 bases). Germline V gives CDR1 SQVTM, CDR2 ANQGSEA. The CDR3 sequence is 15 residues long. Trimming cost V 4 bases and J 7 bases, with 22 bases left between them. In DNA, the CDR3 is TGCAGCGTTGGGGCCGGGTGGGGGATGATGGGTGAAGCTTTCTTT. It is translated as CSVGAGWGMMGEAFF.

The rearrangement uses TRBV9 and TRBJ2-1, with 7 bases lining up with TRBD1. The CDR3 runs to 16 residues. The V and J ends lost 6 bases and 0 bases, in that order; junction bases with no gene match: 9. Germline lookup yields CDR1 SGDLS and CDR2 YYNGEE. The CDR3 sequence: CASNPQGRSSYNEQFF. CDR3 bases: TGTGCCAGCAACCCACAGGGGCGAAGCTCCTACAATGAGCAGTTCTTC. Looking up the rest from reference TRBV9 and TRBJ2-1 gives the full variable domain: DSGVTQTPKHLITATGQRVTLRCSPRSGDLSVYWYQQSLDQGLQFLIQYYNGEERAKGNILERFSAQQFPDLHSELNLSSLELGDSALYFCASNPQGRSSYNEQFFGPGTRLTVL.

The chain links TRBV9 to TRBJ1-2, with unresolved D. Trimming removed 4 bases at V and 3 bases at J, with 10 bases between. The CDR3 consists of 13 residues. Germline lookup yields CDR1 SGDLS and CDR2 YYNGEE. This chain's CDR3 is CASSTPGYYGYTF. The CDR3, as DNA: TGTGCCAGCAGCACCCCCGGATACTATGGCTACACCTTC.

J is TRBJ1-1 and V is TRBV2, with D perhaps matching TRBD1 (5 bases). Trimming cost V 5 bases and J 10 bases, with 20 bases left between them. The CDR3 totals 14 residues. CDR1 is SNHLY and CDR2 is FYNNEI in the germline V gene. CDR3 in DNA: TGTGCCAGCAGTCGGGGAATCGGGGCCAGGAGAGCTTTCTTT. It codes for CASSRGIGARRAFF.

This clone was seen a handful of times. The chain has TRBV11-2 and TRBJ1-2; possibly TRBD1 for D (6 bases). Per germline, CDR1 SGHAT and CDR2 FQNNGV. The CDR3 runs 15 residues. V lost 6 bases, J lost 4 bases, and 18 bases lay in between. Written as DNA, the CDR3 is TGTGCCAGCAGACACTCGCCACAGGGAACCTATGGCTACACCTTC. Translation gives CASRHSPQGTYGYTF. Full variable domain (missing parts from reference TRBV11-2 and TRBJ1-2): EAGVAQSPRYKIIEKRQSVAFWCNPISGHATLYWYQQILGQGPKLLIQFQNNGVVDDSQLPKDRFSAERLKGVDSTLKIQPAKLEDSAVYLCASRHSPQGTYGYTFGSGTRLTVV.

V and J are TRBV6-1 and TRBJ2-7; D call uncertain. The CDR3 length is 13 residues. V dropped 6 bases and J dropped 2 bases, with 11 bases sitting between them. In germline, CDR1 is MNHNS, CDR2 SASEGT. The CDR3 nucleotides are TGTGCCAGCAGGGTAGGTGCGACCTACGAGCAGTACTTC. Translation: CASRVGATYEQYF.

The chain joins TRBV6-1 to TRBJ1-2; TRBD1 agrees at 8 bases. Germline loops: CDR1 MNHNS, CDR2 SASEGT. After removal of 5 bases from V and 3 bases from J, the junction contained 5 bases not matched to a gene. This CDR3 is built from 14 residues. CDR3 region: CASSRQGHYYGYTF. The CDR3 region has the DNA TGTGCCAGCAGTAGACAGGGGCACTACTATGGCTACACCTTC.

V is TRBV10-3 and J is TRBJ1-1; tentatively, D is TRBD1 (5 bases). From germline, CDR1 is ENHRY and CDR2 SYGVKD. The CDR3 covers 13 residues. The ends were cut back, 10 bases at V and 3 bases at J, with 15 bases in the middle. The CDR3 nucleotides are TGTGCCAACCGATTGGGGGTGGACACTGAAGCTTTCTTT. Encoded protein: CANRLGVDTEAFF.

The chain joins TRBV11-1 to TRBJ2-1; 12 bases are a match to TRBD2. V lost 4 bases and J lost 3; bases outside the gene matches: 13. Germline CDR1 and CDR2: SGHAT and FQDESV (reference sequence). The CDR3 extends over 19 amino acids. The CDR3 bases are TGTGCCAGCAGCTCATGGACTAGCGGGACCGAAATTCTCTACAATGAGCAGTTCTTC. It specifies CASSSWTSGTEILYNEQFF.

The J gene is TRBJ2-3, the V gene TRBV4-3; TRBD2 matches at 10 bases. The J segment lost 4 bases and the V segment lost 4 bases, leaving 11 bases of the junction unmatched. CDR3 size: 17 residues. CDR1 is LGHNA, CDR2 YSLEER, per germline. In nucleotides, the CDR3 is TGCGCCAGCAGCCCCGACAATAGCGGGAGGCGGTCAGATACGCAGTATTTT. This sequence encodes CASSPDNSGRRSDTQYF.

Notes on this clone: The same CDR3 is also encoded by other DNA sequences in this sample. This chain uses TRBV5-4 with TRBJ2-6; D not resolved. Germline V gene sequence: CDR1 SGHNT, CDR2 YYREEE (reference sequence). V lost 0 bases and J lost 0, with 4 bases in between. CDR3 size: 15 residues. DNA for the CDR3: TGTGCCAGCAGCTTGGAAGGCTCTGGGGCCAACGTCCTGACTTTC. The encoded protein is CASSLEGSGANVLTF.

J is TRBJ1-2 and V is TRBV28; no reliable D call. Per germline, CDR1 MDHEN and CDR2 SYDVKM. The CDR3 sequence is 13 residues long. V lost 5 bases and J lost 7, with 14 bases in between. The CDR3 reads CASSPGTAVGYTF. The CDR3 bases are TGTGCCAGCAGTCCAGGAACAGCAGTTGGCTACACCTTC.

V and J are TRBV7-8 and TRBJ1-4; D remains ambiguous. Trimming removed 2 bases at V and 8 bases at J, with 15 bases between. From germline, CDR1 is SGHVS and CDR2 FQNEAQ. CDR3 length equals 15 residues. Written as DNA, the CDR3 is TGTGCCAGCAGCTTATGGGTATCGAGCATAGAAAAACTGTTTTTT. It specifies CASSLWVSSIEKLFF.

V is TRBV7-9 and J is TRBJ1-1; 7 bases are shared with TRBD1. CDR3 size: 14 residues. Germline CDR1 SEHNR, CDR2 FQNEAQ (reference sequence). Trimming took 1 base from V and 10 from J; bases not matched to a gene: 9. In nucleotides, the CDR3 is TGTGCCAGCAGCTTAGGGATCGACAGGGTAGGAGCTTTCTTT. Its translation: CASSLGIDRVGAFF.